Listed below are T cell receptor beta chains from one sample, sequenced in a study of blood T cell repertoires in COVID-19. Repertoires were generated with immunoSEQ multiplex PCR, while TCRdb's copy carries only in-frame clones and drops some. This sample has 150,000 to 200,000 clones, with 79% found just once. The source material was peripheral blood. The source is a woman aged 40-49 years with COVID-19, enrolled during active disease. CDR3s include the opening cysteine and the closing phenylalanine or tryptophan. Fields, in order: CDR3 DNA, CDR3 protein, V gene, clone size, D gene, J gene. The D gene is left open where the match is weak. Clone size is given for some rows only: seen once, a few or many times, or a class if the clone is expanded.

CDR3 DNA: TGTGCCAGCAGCCCCGGGACTAGGGTAGGCAATGAGCAGTTCTTC; CDR3 protein: CASSPGTRVGNEQFF; V gene: TRBV5-8; clone size: .; D gene: TRBD2; J gene: TRBJ2-1
CDR3 DNA: TGCGCCAGCAGCTTATTACAGGGGGCTACTAGCACAGATACGCAGTATTTT; CDR3 protein: CASSLLQGATSTDTQYF; V gene: TRBV5-1; clone size: once; D gene: TRBD1; J gene: TRBJ2-3
CDR3 DNA: TGTGCCAGCAGCCAACAGGCCGGGACAGGATCCTACGAGCAGTACTTC; CDR3 protein: CASSQQAGTGSYEQYF; V gene: TRBV4-2; clone size: .; D gene: TRBD1; J gene: TRBJ2-7
CDR3 DNA: TGTGCCAGCAGTCCTACGTCTCGGGACAACTCCTATGGCTACACCTTC; CDR3 protein: CASSPTSRDNSYGYTF; V gene: TRBV9; clone size: .; D gene: .; J gene: TRBJ1-2
CDR3 DNA: TGTGCCAGCAGCTTAGGGTCGGTAAAGACCCAGTACTTC; CDR3 protein: CASSLGSVKTQYF; V gene: TRBV7-2; clone size: .; D gene: .; J gene: TRBJ2-5
CDR3 DNA: TGTGCCAGCAGCCAGGGCCAGGCCTCCTACGAGCAGTACTTC; CDR3 protein: CASSQGQASYEQYF; V gene: TRBV3-1/TRBV3-2; clone size: .; D gene: .; J gene: TRBJ2-7
CDR3 DNA: TGTGCCAGCTCACCAGATACAGCGGGAGGGCCCTACGAGCAGTACTTC; CDR3 protein: CASSPDTAGGPYEQYF; V gene: TRBV18; clone size: .; D gene: TRBD2; J gene: TRBJ2-7
CDR3 DNA: TGTGCCAGCAGCCTCCGGGACAGAAGCACAGATACGCAGTATTTT; CDR3 protein: CASSLRDRSTDTQYF; V gene: TRBV11-1; clone size: .; D gene: TRBD1; J gene: TRBJ2-3
CDR3 DNA: TGTGCCAGCAGATTAGGGTTAGCGGTGAGCTCCTACGAGCAGTACTTC; CDR3 protein: CASRLGLAVSSYEQYF; V gene: TRBV11-2; clone size: .; D gene: .; J gene: TRBJ2-7
CDR3 DNA: TGTGCCAGCAGCGACAGGGGGTGGGATGAAAAACTGTTTTTT; CDR3 protein: CASSDRGWDEKLFF; V gene: TRBV6-5; clone size: once; D gene: TRBD1; J gene: TRBJ1-4
CDR3 DNA: TGTGCCAGCAGTCGCACTCCTAACTATGGCTACACCTTC; CDR3 protein: CASSRTPNYGYTF; V gene: TRBV6-6; clone size: .; D gene: .; J gene: TRBJ1-2
CDR3 DNA: TGTGCCAGCGAGCCATATGACAGGGGGCGTATAATAGGCAATCAGCCCCAGCATTTT; CDR3 protein: CASEPYDRGRIIGNQPQHF; V gene: TRBV2; clone size: .; D gene: TRBD1; J gene: TRBJ1-5
CDR3 DNA: TGTGCCAGCAGCAAATTTTCGGGACAGGGTAACTATGGCTACACCTTC; CDR3 protein: CASSKFSGQGNYGYTF; V gene: TRBV21-1; clone size: .; D gene: .; J gene: TRBJ1-2
CDR3 DNA: TGTGCCAGTAGTATAGATTCCCGACGGGAAAGATACAATGAGCAGTTCTTC; CDR3 protein: CASSIDSRRERYNEQFF; V gene: TRBV19; clone size: .; D gene: .; J gene: TRBJ2-1
CDR3 DNA: TGTGCCAGCACACTGGGTAGCGGAACCTCCTACGAGCAGTACTTC; CDR3 protein: CASTLGSGTSYEQYF; V gene: TRBV5-6; clone size: .; D gene: .; J gene: TRBJ2-7
CDR3 DNA: TGTGCCAGCAGTGGAGGATTCCAGGAGGGCTCCTACAATGAGCAGTTCTTC; CDR3 protein: CASSGGFQEGSYNEQFF; V gene: TRBV28; clone size: .; D gene: .; J gene: TRBJ2-1